This paragraph covers one T cell receptor (beta chain) sequence. This clone was seen more than once but under ten times. The specificity of this receptor is unknown. There are no base qualities to consult, and no much larger clone falls within one base. Including cysteine and phenylalanine, the CDR3 has 19 amino acids. Here the CDR3 DNA is all that survives: 57 bases in frame from base 1. V lost 4 bases and J lost 6 bases, and the count of bases not matched to a germline gene is 20. In the germline V gene (reference sequence), CDR1 corresponds to LNHDA and CDR2 to SQIVND. The immunoSEQ Assay, a bias-controlled multiplex PCR, was used to amplify TCRbeta CDR3 regions from genomic DNA. The paper's processing steps were these. The number of nucleated cells in each sample was estimated by amplification of reference gene primers within the assay. To quantify the absolute abundance of each unique TCRbeta CDR3 rearrangement, sequence reads were collapsed and filtered. Productive Simpson clonality was computed per sample as the square root of Simpson's diversity index over productive rearrangements. TCRdb retrieved this table from immuneACCESS and kept in-frame rearrangements only. Not all clones are present; in checked studies, unresolved V genes account for under half, and no reason is known for the remainder. V and J calls and clone size follow that table, whereas D and trimming were derived from the DNA. Within this sample are about 170,000 clones, with roughly 90% of them counted one time only. Clones ranked in the top ten supply approximately 0.8% of the sample.

Enrolling through a virtual design, the prospective study's participants ranged in age from roughly 18 to 95 years and lived across roughly 24 United States geographic areas. In the prospective study, cohorts were assigned on the basis of participant-reported clinical history obtained from a screening survey and a study questionnaire. For ImmuneRACE Cohort 3, a participant was defined as recovered based on two consecutive negative NP/OP PCR tests, clearance by a healthcare professional, or resolution of symptoms. Mobile phlebotomists in the prospective study collected whole blood, serum and a nasopharyngeal or oropharyngeal swab from every participant. Participants in the prospective study had the option to provide additional blood draws and questionnaires over a roughly 2-month period. Blood samples from the prospective study were shipped frozen or at room temperature prior to DNA extraction.

This sample is drawn from a study of blood T cell repertoires in COVID-19 (dated by TCRdb to 2020 to 2021). For the study in its entirety: The collaborator samples originated in the United States, Italy and Spain and spanned the acute and convalescent phases of COVID-19. Subjects who had been exposed to COVID-19, were actively infected with it, or had recovered from it provided the deeply sampled blood TCRbeta repertoires that made up the dataset. Samples came from the ongoing ImmuneRACE study (first 160 participants) plus 1,254 subjects from 6 global collaborators. Sample metadata almost always included a de-identified subject ID, COVID-19 status, age in years and sex. Where available, HLA class I and class II types were obtained from metadata supplied by the sample provider rather than from assay-based typing. The repertoires were released in a freely available public database meant as a resource for research on the immune response to SARS-CoV-2. The prospective study material was composed of cDNA or gDNA derived from T cells, B-cell-depleted T cells, or PBMCs. The study at large found these results: How much clinical and demographic metadata was included differed by source and by participant, and the metadata was provided uncurated.

Source material: PBMCs or T cells enriched from blood (not recorded which). The sequence joins TRBV19 to TRBJ2-1; 8 bases in between match TRBD2. The TCR comes from a woman in her late teens or twenties who had recovered from COVID-19. The nucleotides read TGTGCCAGTAGTACCCGAGGTAGCGGGGAGGCATCAGTTTCCAATGAGCAGTTCTTC. It encodes CASSTRGSGEASVSNEQFF.